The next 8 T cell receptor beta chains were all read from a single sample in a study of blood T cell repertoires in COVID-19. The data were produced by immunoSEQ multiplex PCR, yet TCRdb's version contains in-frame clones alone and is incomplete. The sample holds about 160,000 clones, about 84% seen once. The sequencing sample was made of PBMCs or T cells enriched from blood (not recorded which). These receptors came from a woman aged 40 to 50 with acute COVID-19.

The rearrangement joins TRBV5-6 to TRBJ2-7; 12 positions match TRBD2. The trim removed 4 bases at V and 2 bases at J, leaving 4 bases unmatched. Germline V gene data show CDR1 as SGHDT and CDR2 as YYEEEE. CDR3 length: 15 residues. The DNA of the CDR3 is TGTGCCAGCAGCCTAGCGGGAGGGGGGCCCTACGAGCAGTACTTC. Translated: CASSLAGGGPYEQYF.

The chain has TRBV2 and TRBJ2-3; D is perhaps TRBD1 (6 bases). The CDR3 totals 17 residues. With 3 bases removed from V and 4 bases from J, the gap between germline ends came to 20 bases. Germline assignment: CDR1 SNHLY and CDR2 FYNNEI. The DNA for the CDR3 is TGTGCCAGCAGTGATTCGGGAACAGGGATGGGAGCAGATACGCAGTATTTT. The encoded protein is CASSDSGTGMGADTQYF.

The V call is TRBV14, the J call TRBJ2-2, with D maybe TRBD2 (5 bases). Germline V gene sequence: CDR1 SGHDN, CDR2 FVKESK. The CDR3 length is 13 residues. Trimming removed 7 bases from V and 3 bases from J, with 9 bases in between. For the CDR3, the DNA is TGTGCCAGCACGGGGTCCTACACCGGGGAGCTGTTTTTT. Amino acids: CASTGSYTGELFF.

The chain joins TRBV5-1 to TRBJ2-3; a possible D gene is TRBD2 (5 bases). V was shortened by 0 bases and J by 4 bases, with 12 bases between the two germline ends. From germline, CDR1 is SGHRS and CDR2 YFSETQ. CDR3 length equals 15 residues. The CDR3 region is CASSLARLAADTQYF. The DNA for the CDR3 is TGCGCCAGCAGCTTGGCCCGGCTAGCAGCAGATACGCAGTATTTT.

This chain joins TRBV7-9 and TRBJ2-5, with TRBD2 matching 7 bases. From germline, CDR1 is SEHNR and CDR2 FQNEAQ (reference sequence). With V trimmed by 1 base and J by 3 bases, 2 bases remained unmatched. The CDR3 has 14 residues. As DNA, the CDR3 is TGTGCCAGCAGCTTAGGCCTAGCGGAAGAGACCCAGTACTTC. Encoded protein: CASSLGLAEETQYF.

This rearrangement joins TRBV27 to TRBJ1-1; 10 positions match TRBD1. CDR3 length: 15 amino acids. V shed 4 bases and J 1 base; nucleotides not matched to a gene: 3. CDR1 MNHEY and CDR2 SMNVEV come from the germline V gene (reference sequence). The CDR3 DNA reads TGTGCCAGCAGTTACGGGACAGGGGCGAACACTGAAGCTTTCTTT. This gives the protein CASSYGTGANTEAFF.

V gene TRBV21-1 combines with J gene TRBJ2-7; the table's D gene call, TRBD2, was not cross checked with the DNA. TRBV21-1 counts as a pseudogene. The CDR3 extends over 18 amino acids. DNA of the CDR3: TGTGCCAGCAAGGGTGTCGGGACTAGCGGGAGAAGGGGCTACGAGCAGTACGTC. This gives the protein CASKGVGTSGRRGYEQYV.

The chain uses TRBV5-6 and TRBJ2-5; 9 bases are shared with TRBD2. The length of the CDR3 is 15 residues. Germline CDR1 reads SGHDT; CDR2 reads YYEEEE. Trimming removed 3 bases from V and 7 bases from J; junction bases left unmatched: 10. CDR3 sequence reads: CASSSSGLARGTQYF. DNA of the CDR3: TGTGCCAGCAGCTCATCGGGACTAGCCAGGGGGACCCAGTACTTC.